The TCR beta chain described here comes from a study of beta chain features in type 1 diabetes. Findings of the study overall: The study found that naive, central memory and Treg TCRB repertoires appeared more similar in patients than in healthy donors. Among patients with Type 1 diabetes, TCRB CDR3s were moderately but significantly shorter in every one of the four CD4+ subsets.

Points on this clone: Antigen specificity is unknown.

The sequenced template was cDNA made from the entire isolated RNA. Only in-frame clones appear in the TCRdb table, and some are missing; sequencing was by immunoSEQ multiplex PCR. This table has under 350,000 clones, around an eighth appearing once. CDR1 is SNHLY, CDR2 FYNNEI, per germline. Deletions cut 7 bases from V and 0 bases from J, with 9 bases between. The CDR3 loop spans 13 amino acids. The receptor was derived from a man aged 25 to 40 with type 1 diabetes. The chain recombines TRBV2 with TRBJ1-1; D unresolved. The specimen was naive CD4+ T cells from blood. The CDR3 sequence: CASIRELNTEAFF. As DNA, the CDR3 is TGTGCCAGCATTAGAGAGTTGAACACTGAAGCTTTCTTT.